The 28 T cell receptor beta chains in this list originate from one sample, sequenced in a study of OX40 agonist ivuxolimab in advanced cancers. The library was prepared using the immunoSEQ multiplex PCR assay. This immuneACCESS table, as held by TCRdb, lists in-frame sequences with V and J called but not all clones. Of the missing ones, under half trace to an unresolved V gene in checked studies; the others have no known cause. For this sample there are approximately 69,000 clones; about four fifths appear just once. 7.9% of the sample lies in the top ten. The sequences come from CD4+ or CD8+ T cells sorted from blood, collected in a trial of the OX40 agonist ivuxolimab. All receptors come from an adult with an advanced solid tumor such as melanoma, head and neck, liver or kidney cancer.

In its sample, this clone was seen a few times. For the CDR3, the DNA is TGTGCCAGCACCCTAGGAGGGGGCCATGGCACTGAAGCTTTCTTT. This gives the protein CASTLGGGHGTEAFF. V and J are TRBV28 and TRBJ1-1; TRBD1 matches 7 bases. This CDR3 is built from 15 residues. V lost 7 bases, J lost 4 bases, and 12 bases stayed unmatched. Looked up from germline, CDR1 is MDHEN and CDR2 is SYDVKM.

The chain carries TRBV7-9 and TRBJ2-4; perhaps D is TRBD1 or TRBD2 (6 bases each). Trimming took off 5 bases at V and 5 bases at J, with 13 bases between the two ends. CDR1 SEHNR and CDR2 FQNEAQ come from the germline V gene (reference sequence). The CDR3 totals 14 residues. CDR3 residues: CASSGVGGQNIQYF. CDR3 DNA: TGTGCCAGCAGCGGAGTGGGGGGCCAAAACATTCAGTACTTC.

The chain employs TRBV18 and TRBJ1-5; D possibly corresponds to TRBD1 (5 bases). Germline loops: CDR1 KGHSH, CDR2 LQKENI. V was trimmed by 3 bases and J by 2 bases, leaving 14 bases between them. CDR3 length: 16 amino acids. The CDR3 here is CASSPGLQAGNQPQHF. DNA of the CDR3: TGTGCCAGCTCACCGGGACTCCAGGCAGGCAATCAGCCCCAGCATTTT.

This clone has only one observation. The rearrangement uses TRBV5-4 and TRBJ1-2, with TRBD1 matching 7 bases. The CDR3 runs to 15 residues. With V trimmed by 3 bases and J by 7 bases, 12 bases remained unmatched. Germline V CDR1 and CDR2: SGHNT, YYREEE (reference sequence). As DNA, the CDR3 is TGTGCCAGCAGCTACGGACAGGAGGTTATTGGTGGCTACACCTTC. This translates into CASSYGQEVIGGYTF.

The CDR3 DNA sequence: TGTGCCAGCAGGGAGGGACAGGGCATGAACACTGAAGCTTTCTTT. This codes for CASREGQGMNTEAFF. The J gene is TRBJ1-1, the V gene TRBV6-1; TRBD1 matches at 9 bases. This CDR3 is built from 15 residues. V lost 6 bases to trimming and J lost 0 bases; unmatched junction nucleotides: 5. Germline CDR1 MNHNS, CDR2 SASEGT.

The V gene is TRBV30, the J gene TRBJ2-7, with 10 bases that match TRBD2. This CDR3 has 14 residues. From germline, CDR1 is GTSNPN and CDR2 SVGIG (reference sequence). V trimming: 1 base; J trimming: 5 bases; junction bases outside the gene matches: 5. The chain's CDR3 is CAWSAGTSVNEQYF. The CDR3 nucleotides read TGTGCCTGGAGTGCCGGGACTAGCGTCAACGAGCAGTACTTC.

This clone occurred a few times. The V gene is TRBV29-1, the J gene TRBJ1-1; D unresolved. Germline lookup yields CDR1 SQVTM and CDR2 ANQGSEA. The CDR3 consists of 10 residues. V was trimmed by 7 bases and J by 1 base, leaving 4 bases between them. The CDR3 reads CSGENTEAFF. CDR3 coding DNA: TGCAGCGGGGAGAACACTGAAGCTTTCTTT. Together with reference TRBV29-1 and TRBJ1-1, the CDR3 gives the full variable domain: SAVISQKPSRDICQRGTSLTIQCQVDSQVTMMFWYRQQPGQSLTLIATANQGSEATYESGFVIDKFPISRPNLTFSTLTVSNMSPEDSSIYLCSGENTEAFFGQGTRLTVV.

This clone was observed a handful of times. In nucleotides, the CDR3 is TGTGCCAGCAGCTTAGGGACAATCAGTCAGCCCCAGCATTTT. Encoded protein: CASSLGTISQPQHF. The chain carries TRBV7-2 and TRBJ1-5; a weak D match, TRBD1 (5 bases). The CDR3 runs 14 residues. The V end was cut by 1 base, the J end by 6 bases, with 10 bases between. Germline V gives CDR1 SGHTA, CDR2 FQGNSA.

This chain joins TRBV5-1 and TRBJ2-1; D could derive from TRBD1 or TRBD2 (7 bases each). The V gene's germline CDR1 is SGHRS and CDR2 YFSETQ. Trimming cost V 4 bases and J 1 base, with 15 bases left between them. The CDR3 extends over 16 amino acids. The CDR3 loop reads CASSGRGQTSYNEQFF. The CDR3 nucleotides are TGCGCCAGCAGCGGGAGGGGGCAAACTTCCTACAATGAGCAGTTCTTC.

V gene TRBV30 combines with J gene TRBJ2-1, with 9 bases lining up with TRBD1. The CDR3 contains 16 residues. Germline CDR1 and CDR2: GTSNPN and SVGIG (reference sequence). Losses at the gene ends were 3 bases for V and 6 bases for J; bases not matched to a gene: 12. CDR3 nucleotides: TGTGCCTGGAGGGGGAAGCCGGGACAGGGCAGCAATGAGCAGTTCTTC. Its protein product is CAWRGKPGQGSNEQFF.

This chain links TRBV19 with TRBJ1-5; D unresolved. With 7 bases removed from V and 5 bases from J, the gap between germline ends came to 18 bases. CDR3 size: 15 residues. Germline assignment: CDR1 LNHDA and CDR2 SQIVND (reference sequence). The CDR3 reads CASTSNWAQDQPQHF. The CDR3, as DNA: TGTGCCAGTACCTCGAATTGGGCCCAAGATCAGCCCCAGCATTTT.

The rearrangement joins TRBV29-1 to TRBJ2-5; possibly TRBD1 for D (5 bases). CDR1 SQVTM and CDR2 ANQGSEA come from the germline V gene. V was shortened by 2 bases and J by 3 bases, with 10 bases between the two germline ends. The CDR3 length is 13 residues. CDR3 protein: CSVESQGEETQYF. The DNA of the CDR3 is TGCAGCGTTGAATCTCAGGGTGAAGAGACCCAGTACTTC. Looking up the rest from reference TRBV29-1 and TRBJ2-5 gives the full variable domain: SAVISQKPSRDICQRGTSLTIQCQVDSQVTMMFWYRQQPGQSLTLIATANQGSEATYESGFVIDKFPISRPNLTFSTLTVSNMSPEDSSIYLCSVESQGEETQYFGPGTRLLVL.

V usage is TRBV27 and J usage is TRBJ1-4; weak D call: TRBD1 (5 bases). CDR1 MNHEY and CDR2 SMNVEV come from the germline V gene (reference sequence). The V and J ends lost 5 bases and 8 bases respectively, with 12 bases between them. The CDR3 length is 13 residues. The CDR3 region has the DNA TGTGCCAGCAGTCCTTCAACAGGAGAAAAACTGTTTTTT. This codes for CASSPSTGEKLFF.

The chain carries TRBV4-1 and TRBJ1-1; weak D call: TRBD1 (5 bases). The V gene's germline CDR1 is MGHRA and CDR2 YSYEKL. Deletions cut 8 bases from V and 1 base from J, with 14 bases between. The CDR3 loop spans 14 amino acids. CDR3 sequence: CASSLAGGNTEAFF. The CDR3 region has the DNA TGCGCCAGCTCCTTGGCTGGGGGGAACACTGAAGCTTTCTTT.

The CDR3 DNA reads TGTGCCAGCAGGGACGAGGGCGACGCTAATGAAAAACTGTTTTTT. Its protein is CASRDEGDANEKLFF. The genes are TRBV7-9 and TRBJ1-4; D not resolved. Between the trimmed V and J ends, which lost 6 bases and 3 bases, there was a span of 14 bases. The CDR3 extends over 15 amino acids. The germline V gene has CDR1 SEHNR and CDR2 FQNEAQ (reference sequence).

This sequence joins TRBV5-1 and TRBJ2-7, with TRBD1 matching 8 bases. J lost 3 bases, V lost 2 bases, and 4 bases had no gene match. The CDR3 length is 14 residues. Germline V CDR1 and CDR2: SGHRS, YFSETQ. This chain's CDR3 is CASSFGQGGYEQYF. In DNA, the CDR3 is TGCGCCAGCAGCTTCGGACAGGGTGGCTACGAGCAGTACTTC.

This chain links TRBV5-1 with TRBJ1-1; 9 bases agree with TRBD1. Germline V gives CDR1 SGHRS, CDR2 YFSETQ. The CDR3 runs 13 residues. V was clipped by 3 bases and J by 6 bases; unmatched bases: 3. DNA for the CDR3: TGCGCCAGCAGCTGGGGGACAGGGTCTGAAGCTTTCTTT. This gives the protein CASSWGTGSEAFF.

V is TRBV18 and J is TRBJ1-2; D uncertain. The germline gives CDR1 KGHSH, CDR2 LQKENI. V was clipped by 1 base and J by 8 bases, with 17 bases between them. The CDR3 runs to 15 residues. The CDR3 here is CASSPQTKVINGYTF. The CDR3 DNA follows: TGTGCCAGCTCACCACAAACCAAAGTTATTAACGGCTACACCTTC.

The V call is TRBV15, the J call TRBJ1-1; 8 bases are a match to TRBD1. CDR1 is LNHNV and CDR2 is YYDKDF in the germline V gene (reference sequence). This CDR3 spans 17 amino acids. The J segment lost 3 bases and the V segment lost 0 bases, leaving 9 bases of the junction unmatched. This chain's CDR3 is CATSRDSLRGRDTEAFF. CDR3 nucleotide sequence: TGTGCCACCAGCAGAGATTCCCTCAGGGGGCGGGACACTGAAGCTTTCTTT.

The CDR3 region is CASSFNRHTGELFF. CDR3 DNA: TGTGCCAGCAGCTTTAACCGGCACACCGGGGAGCTGTTTTTT. This sequence joins TRBV7-3 and TRBJ2-2; unclear D gene. V lost 3 bases to trimming and J lost 3 bases, with 8 bases between them. CDR3 length: 14 amino acids. Germline values: CDR1 SGHTA, CDR2 FQGTGA. Full variable domain (rest looked up from reference TRBV7-3 and TRBJ2-2): GAGVSQTPSNKVTEKGKYVELRCDPISGHTALYWYRQSLGQGPEFLIYFQGTGAADDSGLPNDRFFAVRPEGSVSTLKIQRTERGDSAVYLCASSFNRHTGELFFGEGSRLTVL.

The rearrangement joins TRBV7-9 to TRBJ1-4; TRBD1 matches 7 bases. Germline loops: CDR1 SEHNR, CDR2 FQNEAQ (reference sequence). V was clipped by 5 bases and J by 8 bases; unmatched bases: 14. CDR3 length equals 16 residues. CDR3 in amino acids: CASSPLNDRAAEKLFF. In DNA form, the CDR3 reads TGTGCCAGCAGCCCCCTGAACGACAGGGCAGCCGAAAAACTGTTTTTT.

This chain joins TRBV7-2 and TRBJ1-2; possibly TRBD1 for D (5 bases). This CDR3 region has 15 residues. CDR1 and CDR2 (germline): SGHTA, FQGNSA. V shed 4 bases and J shed 1 base, with 13 bases lying between them. The CDR3, as DNA: TGTGCCAGCAGCTCCCCAGAACAGGTTAACTATGGCTACACCTTC. Protein sequence: CASSSPEQVNYGYTF. Combining the CDR3 with reference TRBV7-2 and TRBJ1-2 gives the whole variable domain GAGVSQSPSNKVTEKGKDVELRCDPISGHTALYWYRQSLGQGLEFLIYFQGNSAPDKSGLPSDRFSAERTGGSVSTLTIQRTQQEDSAVYLCASSSPEQVNYGYTFGSGTRLTVV.

This chain joins TRBV7-2 and TRBJ2-3; D unclear. Deletions cut 5 bases from V and 4 bases from J, with 4 bases between. CDR1 is SGHTA, CDR2 FQGNSA, per germline. CDR3 length: 11 residues. The DNA for the CDR3 is TGTGCCAGCAGCCCGGCAGATACGCAGTATTTT. Its translation: CASSPADTQYF.

The rearrangement joins TRBV2 to TRBJ1-5; D is unresolved. The CDR3 runs 13 residues. Germline lookup yields CDR1 SNHLY and CDR2 FYNNEI. Trimming pared 3 bases from V and 4 bases from J, leaving 7 bases between. CDR3 region: CASSEEPNQPQHF. The CDR3 coding sequence is TGTGCCAGCAGTGAGGAACCGAATCAGCCCCAGCATTTT.

The chain has TRBV5-1 and TRBJ2-7; D is unresolved. CDR1 and CDR2 (germline): SGHRS, YFSETQ. The CDR3 totals 13 residues. V was pared by 0 bases and J by 3 bases, with 7 bases between. CDR3 protein: CASSLVGGYEQYF. CDR3 nucleotides: TGCGCCAGCAGCTTGGTAGGCGGCTACGAGCAGTACTTC.

In nucleotides, the CDR3 is TGCAGCGTTGTTTGGGGAGTGGAGACTGAAGCTTTCTTT. Protein: CSVVWGVETEAFF. The chain combines TRBV29-1 with TRBJ1-1; D unresolved. The CDR3 has 13 residues. V lost 4 bases and J lost 5, with 14 bases in between. Per the germline V gene, CDR1 is SQVTM and CDR2 is ANQGSEA.

The genes are TRBV30 and TRBJ1-4; maybe TRBD1 (5 bases). CDR3 size: 15 residues. The V end lost 0 bases, the J end lost 8 bases, and 16 bases lay between the germline ends. Germline CDR1 GTSNPN, CDR2 SVGIG (reference sequence). The CDR3 loop reads CAWSVRGSRGEKLFF. The DNA of the CDR3 is TGTGCCTGGAGTGTAAGAGGTAGCCGGGGCGAAAAACTGTTTTTT. Together with reference TRBV30 and TRBJ1-4, the CDR3 gives the full variable domain: SQTIHQWPATLVQPVGSPLSLECTVEGTSNPNLYWYRQAAGRGLQLLFYSVGIGQISSEVPQNLSASRPQDRQFILSSKKLLLSDSGFYLCAWSVRGSRGEKLFFGSGTQLSVL.

The chain recombines TRBV6-5 with TRBJ2-1; 13 bases agree with TRBD2. CDR1 is MNHEY and CDR2 is SVGAGI in the germline V gene. J was trimmed by 7 bases and V by 0 bases; bases with no gene match: 3. This CDR3 region has 16 residues. The CDR3 reads CASSYSGLAGANEQFF. As DNA, the CDR3 is TGTGCCAGCAGTTACTCAGGACTAGCGGGAGCTAATGAGCAGTTCTTC.